This TCR beta chain was sequenced during a study of blood T cell repertoires in COVID-19. Overall study: PBMCs, B-cell-depleted T cells, or T cells were the source of the cDNA or gDNA that made up the material.

The CDR3 loop spans 14 amino acids. Germline V lookup: CDR1 SGHDN, CDR2 FVKESK. Trimming removed 5 bases at V and 2 bases at J, with 12 bases between. Produced via immunoSEQ multiplex PCR; TCRdb's table is partial and in-frame only. The sample holds around 400,000 clones; around 92% are singletons and the top ten take over 1%. This sequence was found in a middle-aged man with acute or convalescent COVID-19. The chain uses TRBV14 and TRBJ2-5; D not certain. The source material was peripheral blood. The CDR3 sequence is CASSKHLGQETQYF. As DNA, the CDR3 is TGTGCCAGCAGCAAACACCTAGGACAAGAGACCCAGTACTTC.